This T cell receptor (beta chain) was captured in a study of cytomegalovirus exposure and HLA in healthy donors. Overall study results and limits: In vitro testing confirmed a few CMV-associated chains as specific for CMV antigens. The study flagged approximately 180 TCR beta chains as cytomegalovirus-associated. Presence/absence comparisons presumed near-even sequencing depth among donors.

This clone showed up just once. Its antigen is not known. With 60 Vbeta and 13 Jbeta primers, the PCR was carried out. This table comes from immunoSEQ multiplex PCR, and its TCRdb copy is limited to in-frame clones, with some not included. This table has about 150,000 clones, roughly 80% appearing once. Germline V lookup: CDR1 SNHLY, CDR2 FYNNEI. V was clipped by 0 bases and J by 4 bases, with 10 bases between them. This CDR3 comprises 15 residues. The V and J genes are TRBV2 and TRBJ1-5; possible D gene TRBD1, 5 bases. Sequences were obtained from PBMCs. The sequence derives from a woman aged 40 to 49 in good health and CMV-seropositive. CDR3 sequence: CASSEALRGNQPQHF. CDR3 bases: TGTGCCAGCAGTGAAGCGCTTCGGGGGAATCAGCCCCAGCATTTT.